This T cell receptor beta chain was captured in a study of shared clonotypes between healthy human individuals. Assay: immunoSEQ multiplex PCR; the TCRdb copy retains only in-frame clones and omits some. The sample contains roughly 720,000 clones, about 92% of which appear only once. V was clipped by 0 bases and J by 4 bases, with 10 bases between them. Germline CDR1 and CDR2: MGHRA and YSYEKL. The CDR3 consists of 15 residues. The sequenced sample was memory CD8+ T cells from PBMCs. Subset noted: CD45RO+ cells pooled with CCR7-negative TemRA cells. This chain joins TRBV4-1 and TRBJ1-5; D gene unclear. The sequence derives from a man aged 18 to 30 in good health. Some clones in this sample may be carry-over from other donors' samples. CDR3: CASSQEYILNQPQHF. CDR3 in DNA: TGCGCCAGCAGCCAAGAGTACATTCTAAATCAGCCCCAGCATTTT.